Listed below are T cell receptor beta chains from one sample, sequenced in a study of shared clonotypes between healthy human individuals. Produced via immunoSEQ multiplex PCR; TCRdb's table is partial and in-frame only. This table has millions of clones, roughly 94% appearing once. What was sequenced was naive CD8+ T cells sorted from blood. The source of these receptors is a man younger than 35 in good health. Both conserved end residues are part of each CDR3.

J,V,CDR3
TRBJ2-3,TRBV4-2,CASSQEPSGGLGTDTQYF
TRBJ2-3,TRBV28,CASSLKGIGTDTQYF
TRBJ2-7,TRBV10-2,CASSQYWDSRSYEQYF
TRBJ1-1,TRBV5-1,CASTGEEGTEAFF
TRBJ2-3,TRBV4-1,CASSHLGTARTDTQYF
TRBJ2-7,TRBV11-2,CASSLGPGTSNYEQYF
TRBJ1-2,TRBV9,CASSVDGYGYTF
TRBJ2-7,TRBV19,CASSIQTSGGPAYEQYF
TRBJ1-6,TRBV4-1,CASSQLPGGSPLHF
TRBJ1-3,TRBV27,CASSLGSGNTIYF
TRBJ2-7,TRBV27,CATKQTSSYEQYF
TRBJ2-3,TRBV7-2,CASSSGLAGTDTQYF
TRBJ1-2,TRBV2,CAIDRGSYGYTF
TRBJ2-7,TRBV30,CAWSVAGGEQYF
TRBJ2-1,TRBV4-1,CASSQVFGDYEQFF
TRBJ2-7,TRBV9,CASSSFGSEQYF
TRBJ2-7,TRBV27,CASSLTGVYEQYF
TRBJ2-7,TRBV18,CASSPLPTGREQYF
TRBJ2-3,TRBV7-9,CASSFVPGIEDTQYF
TRBJ2-1,TRBV7-3,CASSLGLTAYNEQFF
TRBJ2-3,TRBV7-9,CASSLAIDTPDTQYF
TRBJ2-1,TRBV9,CASSASGGAYNEQFF
TRBJ2-2,TRBV7-7,CASSLRGVTGELFF
TRBJ1-1,TRBV7-8,CASSSALTEAFF
TRBJ2-7,TRBV10-3,CAISATYEQYF
TRBJ2-1,TRBV6-1,CASSATPGGSSYNEQFF
TRBJ2-2,TRBV5-4,CAYLAANTGELFF
TRBJ2-7,TRBV27,CASRHPGSGYEQYF
TRBJ2-2,TRBV9,CASSVGSGSHTGELFF
TRBJ2-1,TRBV6-6,CASSSQVFSYNEQFF
TRBJ2-1,TRBV5-6,CASSNDRDRAYNEQFF
TRBJ2-2,TRBV29-1,CSVLPGQEVGTGELFF
TRBJ2-7,TRBV5-4,CASSLELAGEAYEQYF
TRBJ2-7,TRBV7-6,CASSPPGDYEQYF
TRBJ2-3,TRBV30,CASGTGVGDTQYF
TRBJ1-1,TRBV7-2,CASSREAKASVTEAFF
TRBJ1-5,TRBV27,CASSLSGLGQPQHF
TRBJ1-2,TRBV15,CATSRDFGAGYGYTF
TRBJ2-1,TRBV5-4,CASSLQGALSYNEQFF
TRBJ2-5,TRBV2,CASSVTSGGFQETQYF
TRBJ2-5,TRBV28,CASSPETSAGETQYF
TRBJ2-4,TRBV10-1,CASRPFEDRHLAKNIQYF
TRBJ1-1,TRBV5-1,CASSWAAGAEAFF
TRBJ2-2,TRBV21-1,CASSKGGAGRNGELFF
TRBJ1-6,TRBV19,CASSIDLESPLHF
TRBJ2-7,TRBV4-1,CASSLKTTSGGPPYEQYF
TRBJ2-7,TRBV4-1,CASSQDTWDNTYEQYF
TRBJ2-3,TRBV10-1,CASSEFTGGTDTQYF
TRBJ1-2,TRBV7-9,CASSLDQDRGFIYGYTF
TRBJ2-7,TRBV6-6,CASSHRDRDYEQYF
TRBJ2-3,TRBV6-5,CASSYQGGGVRNTQYF
TRBJ1-4,TRBV29-1,CSVWDDRFNEKLFF
TRBJ2-5,TRBV13,CASSLGQWKTQYF
TRBJ2-3,TRBV4-3,CASSQLEGTDTQYF
TRBJ2-5,TRBV5-6,CASSSEASAQETQYF